These 29 T cell receptor beta chains came from one sample sequenced in a study of shared clonotypes between healthy human individuals. Method: immunoSEQ multiplex PCR; TCRdb's copy keeps in-frame clones and lacks some. The sample carries around 700,000 clones, 60% to 80% recorded once. Sequencing was done on a sample of memory CD4+ T cells sorted from blood. Regarding subset: CD45RA-negative fraction. The receptor source for this set is a woman in her twenties or thirties in good health.

Worth noting for this clone: The same CDR3 arises from other DNA sequences in this sample as well. V is TRBV7-6 and J is TRBJ2-5; 7 bases are a match to TRBD1. Germline V gene lookup returns CDR1 SGHVS and CDR2 FNYEAQ. The CDR3 is made up of 13 amino acids. V shed 5 bases, J shed 5 bases, and the junction held 5 bases outside the gene matches. The CDR3 is CASSLQGWETQYF. CDR3 DNA sequence: TGTGCCAGCAGCCTACAGGGGTGGGAGACCCAGTACTTC.

The chain is built from TRBV2 and TRBJ2-3; 8 nucleotides align to TRBD1. The CDR3 has 14 residues. With 7 bases clipped from V and 2 bases from J, the junction kept 5 bases outside the gene matches. Germline V gene lookup returns CDR1 SNHLY and CDR2 FYNNEI. CDR3: CASKGGQVTDTQYF. The CDR3, as DNA: TGTGCCAGCAAGGGGGGACAGGTCACAGATACGCAGTATTTT.

V is TRBV15 and J is TRBJ2-2, with D perhaps TRBD2 (6 bases). Trimming pared 8 bases from V and 7 bases from J, leaving 17 bases between. Germline V gene data show CDR1 as LNHNV and CDR2 as YYDKDF (reference sequence). This CDR3 contains 14 residues. This chain's CDR3 is CATPGSGRIGELFF. The DNA for the CDR3 is TGTGCCACCCCAGGATCAGGGAGGATCGGGGAGCTGTTTTTT.

In this sample, this clone turned up once. This sequence joins TRBV29-1 and TRBJ1-1; the D gene is possibly TRBD1 (5 bases). This CDR3 comprises 13 residues. V was shortened by 5 bases and J by 1 base, with 11 bases between the two germline ends. Germline assignment: CDR1 SQVTM and CDR2 ANQGSEA. CDR3 region: CSVIFQGNTEAFF. CDR3 DNA sequence: TGCAGCGTTATTTTTCAGGGGAACACTGAAGCTTTCTTT.

V and J are TRBV28 and TRBJ2-7, with D perhaps matching TRBD1 (6 bases). V shed 4 bases and J shed 4 bases, with 17 bases lying between them. The CDR3 contains 15 residues. CDR1 and CDR2 from the germline V gene are MDHEN and SYDVKM. Here the CDR3 reads CASSSQGLPIYEQYF. In DNA, the CDR3 is TGTGCCAGCAGTTCTCAGGGGCTTCCCATTTACGAGCAGTACTTC.

This chain uses TRBV15 with TRBJ1-2; perhaps TRBD1 as D (6 bases). V was cut by 3 bases and J by 5 bases, with 16 bases left in between. The CDR3 is 15 amino acids. Germline V gene lookup returns CDR1 LNHNV and CDR2 YYDKDF (reference sequence). The DNA for the CDR3 is TGTGCCACCAGCAGCGAACAGGGAGTCCGGTATGGCTACACCTTC. Residues: CATSSEQGVRYGYTF.

The rearrangement uses TRBV7-9 and TRBJ2-3; possible D gene TRBD1, 6 bases. The germline V gene has CDR1 SEHNR and CDR2 FQNEAQ (reference sequence). Trimming took 1 base from V and 0 from J, leaving 11 bases between them. This CDR3 is built from 16 residues. CDR3 sequence (DNA): TGTGCCAGCAGCTTAGGGGTCAGGGGTAGCACAGATACGCAGTATTTT. Translated, it gives CASSLGVRGSTDTQYF.

A remark on this clone: Other DNA sequences in this sample translate to the same CDR3. This chain joins TRBV5-1 and TRBJ2-1, with 11 bases fitting TRBD2. This CDR3 contains 14 residues. CDR1 and CDR2 from the germline V gene are SGHRS and YFSETQ. Trimming at V came to 3 bases and at J to 6 bases, leaving 2 bases not matched to a gene. CDR3 coding DNA: TGCGCCAGCAGCTACGGGACTAGCGGCAATGAGCAGTTCTTC. Translation: CASSYGTSGNEQFF.

The V call is TRBV6-5, the J call TRBJ2-1, with 10 bases fitting TRBD1. CDR1 and CDR2 (germline): MNHEY, SVGAGI. The CDR3 length is 14 residues. With 5 bases clipped from V and 8 bases from J, the junction kept 6 bases outside the gene matches. The CDR3 region has the DNA TGTGCCAGCAGTCGACAGGGGGCGCGGGATGAGCAGTTCTTC. Protein: CASSRQGARDEQFF.

This clone was seen a single time. The chain is built from TRBV5-4 and TRBJ2-4; TRBD2 might be the D (6 bases). Trimming removed 0 bases from V and 6 bases from J, with 13 bases in between. The CDR3 totals 15 residues. Germline CDR1 and CDR2: SGHNT and YYREEE (reference sequence). DNA for the CDR3: TGTGCCAGCAGCTTGGACCCCGGGACTCTAAACATTCAGTACTTC. Amino acids: CASSLDPGTLNIQYF. The variable domain in full, completed from reference TRBV5-4 and TRBJ2-4, reads ETGVTQSPTHLIKTRGQQVTLRCSSQSGHNTVSWYQQALGQGPQFIFQYYREEENGRGNFPPRFSGLQFPNYSSELNVNALELDDSALYLCASSLDPGTLNIQYFGAGTRLSVL.

The gene calls are TRBV21-1 and TRBJ2-7; the D call of TRBD1 is as the table states it, not checked on the DNA. TRBV21-1 is noted as a pseudogene. CDR3 length: 15 amino acids. The CDR3 protein is CASGLVSDSSYEQYF. CDR3 nucleotides: TGTGCCAGCGGATTGGTTTCAGACAGCTCCTACGAGCAGTACTTC.

Many counts were recorded for this clone. The CDR3 DNA reads as TGTGCCAGCAGCTTAGTTCGGGCCTCTGGAAACACCATATATTTT. It specifies CASSLVRASGNTIYF. The gene calls are TRBV7-8 and TRBJ1-3; no firm D call. CDR1 and CDR2 (germline): SGHVS, FQNEAQ. V was shortened by 1 base and J by 0 bases, with 7 bases between the two germline ends. The CDR3 is 15 amino acids.

The chain uses TRBV7-9 and TRBJ2-5; D may be TRBD1 or TRBD2 (5 bases each). Germline loops: CDR1 SEHNR, CDR2 FQNEAQ (reference sequence). This CDR3 contains 14 residues. V was clipped by 5 bases and J by 2 bases, with 12 bases between them. The CDR3 spells CASSPPGRQETQYF. DNA for the CDR3: TGTGCCAGCAGCCCCCCGGGACGGCAAGAGACCCAGTACTTC.

This clone was counted once. This rearrangement joins TRBV6-5 to TRBJ1-1, with D possibly being TRBD1 (6 bases). The germline V gene encodes CDR1 MNHEY and CDR2 SVGAGI. CDR3 length: 16 amino acids. Trimming left V 4 bases short and J 5 bases short, with 20 bases between. The CDR3 bases are TGTGCCAGCAGTTCCGTCGCAGCACAGGGTTATACTGAAGCTTTCTTT. It codes for CASSSVAAQGYTEAFF.

V and J are TRBV28 and TRBJ2-7; 7 nucleotides agree with TRBD2. Germline CDR1 and CDR2: MDHEN and SYDVKM. The CDR3 extends over 12 amino acids. The CDR3 sequence is CASREGSYEQYF. The DNA for the CDR3 is TGTGCGTCGAGGGAGGGCTCCTACGAGCAGTACTTC.

Ten or more counts support this clone. The chain links TRBV7-2 to TRBJ2-7; TRBD1 agrees at 8 bases. CDR1 and CDR2 (germline): SGHTA, FQGNSA. V was clipped by 1 base and J by 3 bases; unmatched bases: 5. The CDR3 contains 15 residues. The CDR3 nucleotides read TGTGCCAGCAGCTTAGAGGACAGGGTAATCTACGAGCAGTACTTC. Translated: CASSLEDRVIYEQYF.

The genes are TRBV10-2 and TRBJ2-7; 11 bases match TRBD1. The germline V gene has CDR1 WSHSY and CDR2 SAAADI. Unmatched junction bases numbered 6, after V lost 3 bases and J lost 2 bases. CDR3 length: 16 amino acids. The DNA of the CDR3 is TGCGCCAGCAGTGAACCGGGACAGGGGGTAACCTACGAGCAGTACTTC. Amino acid sequence: CASSEPGQGVTYEQYF.

This clone has just one count. Sequence at one end of the junction differs from germline and may be a read error. V and J are TRBV28 and TRBJ2-7, with TRBD1 matching over 8 bases. The germline V gene encodes CDR1 MDHEN and CDR2 SYDVKM. This CDR3 contains 14 residues. The CDR3 sequence is CASSTSGTGTRGIF. In DNA, the CDR3 is TGTGCCAGCAGTACCTCCGGGACAGGTACCCGGGGGATTTTC.

There are a few counts of this clone. The rearrangement uses TRBV14 and TRBJ1-2; D gene ambiguous. Germline V gene sequence: CDR1 SGHDN, CDR2 FVKESK. Trimming removed 4 bases at V and 8 bases at J, with 20 bases between. The CDR3 consists of 15 residues. The CDR3 DNA follows: TGTGCCAGCAGCCGTCTAAGTGTGGGCAGTTGGGGCTACACCTTC. It yields the protein CASSRLSVGSWGYTF.

The V call is TRBV2, the J call TRBJ2-1, with 9 bases that match TRBD2. V lost 7 bases, J lost 6 bases, and 10 bases stayed unmatched. The CDR3 loop spans 15 amino acids. Germline CDR1 reads SNHLY; CDR2 reads FYNNEI. The chain's CDR3 is CASTPGGRAINEQFF. The DNA of the CDR3 is TGTGCCAGCACACCCGGCGGGAGGGCCATCAATGAGCAGTTCTTC. Supplemented by reference TRBV2 and TRBJ2-1, the full variable domain reads EPEVTQTPSHQVTQMGQEVILRCVPISNHLYFYWYRQILGQKVEFLVSFYNNEISEKSEIFDDQFSVERPDGSNFTLKIRSTKLEDSAMYFCASTPGGRAINEQFFGPGTRLTVL.

V usage is TRBV15 and J usage is TRBJ2-2; 10 bases are a match to TRBD1. Looked up from germline, CDR1 is LNHNV and CDR2 is YYDKDF (reference sequence). J gave up 6 bases and V 1 base, and 8 bases lay outside the gene matches. The CDR3 is 17 residues long. CDR3 coding DNA: TGTGCCACCAGCAGAGGGGACAGGGGCTTTTCCGCCGGGGAGCTGTTTTTT. The encoded protein is CATSRGDRGFSAGELFF.

The chain carries TRBV14 and TRBJ2-1; 7 bases are shared with TRBD1. CDR1 SGHDN and CDR2 FVKESK come from the germline V gene. V lost 4 bases and J lost 0; bases outside the gene matches: 0. The CDR3 has 14 residues. CDR3 sequence: CASSRDSSYNEQFF. In DNA, the CDR3 is TGTGCCAGCAGCCGGGACAGCTCCTACAATGAGCAGTTCTTC.

In this sample, this clone turned up once. This chain uses TRBV11-2 with TRBJ1-1; D remains ambiguous. V lost 4 bases and J 4 bases, leaving 13 bases between the germline ends. There are 14 residues in the CDR3. The germline CDR1 and CDR2 sequences are SGHAT and FQNNGV. In nucleotides, the CDR3 is TGTGCCAGCAGCTCGTCGGACCGACGCACTGAAGCTTTCTTT. Translation: CASSSSDRRTEAFF.

This clone was seen just once. The chain joins TRBV5-1 to TRBJ2-7; D not certain. Between the trimmed V and J ends, which lost 0 bases and 2 bases, there was a span of 6 bases. The CDR3 sequence is 13 residues long. From germline, CDR1 is SGHRS and CDR2 YFSETQ. CDR3 amino acids: CASSLAETYEQYF. The CDR3 nucleotides are TGCGCCAGCAGCTTGGCGGAGACCTACGAGCAGTACTTC.

This clone was counted between two and nine times. The gene calls are TRBV7-9 and TRBJ2-5; the match to TRBD2 covers 12 bases. This CDR3 has 17 amino acids. The trim removed 0 bases at V and 1 base at J, leaving 3 bases unmatched. The germline CDR1 and CDR2 sequences are SEHNR and FQNEAQ (reference sequence). The CDR3 coding sequence is TGTGCCAGCAGCTTAGCGGGGACTAGCGGGCTCCAAGAGACCCAGTACTTC. It codes for CASSLAGTSGLQETQYF. Full variable domain (missing parts from reference TRBV7-9 and TRBJ2-5): DTGVSQNPRHKITKRGQNVTFRCDPISEHNRLYWYRQTLGQGPEFLTYFQNEAQLEKSRLLSDRFSAERPKGSFSTLEIQRTEQGDSAMYLCASSLAGTSGLQETQYFGPGTRLLVL.

The gene calls are TRBV13 and TRBJ2-2; D uncertain. The CDR3 has 18 residues. The ends were cut back, 4 bases at V and 2 bases at J, with 20 bases in the middle. Germline CDR1 is PRHDT and CDR2 is FYEKMQ (reference sequence). The CDR3 DNA is TGTGCCAGCAGCTCGTCTTCTCTGGGCGTCGCTAACACCGGGGAGCTGTTTTTT. Translated: CASSSSSLGVANTGELFF.

CDR3 residues: CSVVAARTLSSYNEQFF. The DNA for the CDR3 is TGCAGCGTAGTAGCCGCCCGGACTCTTAGCTCCTACAATGAGCAGTTCTTC. The chain has TRBV29-1 and TRBJ2-1, with D tentatively TRBD2 (5 bases). The germline V gene encodes CDR1 SQVTM and CDR2 ANQGSEA. CDR3 length: 17 residues. V lost 6 bases to trimming and J lost 0 bases, with 21 bases between them.

The genes are TRBV15 and TRBJ2-1; D may be TRBD2 (5 bases). The CDR3 is 17 residues long. V lost 3 bases and J 10 bases, leaving 25 bases between the germline ends. CDR1 LNHNV and CDR2 YYDKDF come from the germline V gene (reference sequence). CDR3 residues: CATSSPPPGSAVGEQFF. The CDR3, as DNA: TGTGCCACCAGCAGTCCGCCCCCGGGATCGGCGGTAGGGGAGCAGTTCTTC.

The gene calls are TRBV5-1 and TRBJ2-3; 8 bases line up with TRBD2. V shed 4 bases, J shed 2 bases, and the junction held 6 bases outside the gene matches. The CDR3 extends over 15 amino acids. Germline CDR1 and CDR2: SGHRS and YFSETQ. The CDR3 loop is CASSIGTRPTDTQYF. The CDR3 nucleotides read TGCGCCAGCAGCATCGGGACTAGGCCCACAGATACGCAGTATTTT.